The 7 T cell receptor beta chains below were found in one sample sequenced in a study of T cell clusters in autoimmune cytopenias. Multiplex touch-down PCR amplified TRB using TRB-A and TRB-B pools in one tube. From its re-call of the multiplex PCR reads, TCRdb lists each CDR3 protein once, without DNA. The repertoire table contains about 5,000 distinct CDR3 sequences. TRB amplification used approximately 250 ng of peripheral blood genomic DNA. The data were also submitted as part of a second study, on T cell repertoires in aging, cancer and after chemotherapy.

The sample taken for sequencing was peripheral blood. The receptors here all came from a human donor in good health.

The chain joins TRBV6-5 to TRBJ1-2. The length of the CDR3 is 14 residues. Germline CDR1 and CDR2: MNHEY and SVGAGI. The CDR3 protein is CASKLREVNYGYTF.

The chain links TRBV18 to TRBJ1-4. The CDR3 loop spans 13 amino acids. CDR1 and CDR2 (germline): KGHSH, LQKENI. CDR3 loop: CASSPVGQEKLFF.

The chain couples TRBV7-2 to TRBJ2-1; TCRdb's D gene call, TRBD2, goes unchecked for lack of DNA. This CDR3 has 15 residues. The germline V gene encodes CDR1 SGHTA and CDR2 FQGNSA. Here the CDR3 reads CASSLAGLASNEQFF.

The rearrangement links TRBV19 to TRBJ1-4. The CDR3 has 17 residues. Germline CDR1 and CDR2: LNHDA and SQIVND (reference sequence). The CDR3 loop is CAISINGPGLLNEKLFF.

The V gene is TRBV19, the J gene TRBJ2-2; TCRdb names TRBD2, which stays unverified in the absence of DNA. This CDR3 contains 16 residues. The V gene's germline CDR1 is LNHDA and CDR2 SQIVND (reference sequence). The CDR3 sequence is CASSTSGTVGSGELFF.

The CDR3 is CSVERGRTEAFF. The rearrangement joins TRBV29-1 to TRBJ1-1; TCRdb's D call, TRBD1, is unchecked because there is no DNA. Germline-derived CDR1 and CDR2 are SQVTM and ANQGSEA. This CDR3 contains 12 residues.

The gene calls are TRBV30 and TRBJ2-1; as DNA is missing, the TRBD1 call by TCRdb cannot be tested. The CDR3 runs to 15 residues. From germline, CDR1 is GTSNPN and CDR2 SVGIG (reference sequence). CDR3 loop: CAWELRDRSINEQFF.